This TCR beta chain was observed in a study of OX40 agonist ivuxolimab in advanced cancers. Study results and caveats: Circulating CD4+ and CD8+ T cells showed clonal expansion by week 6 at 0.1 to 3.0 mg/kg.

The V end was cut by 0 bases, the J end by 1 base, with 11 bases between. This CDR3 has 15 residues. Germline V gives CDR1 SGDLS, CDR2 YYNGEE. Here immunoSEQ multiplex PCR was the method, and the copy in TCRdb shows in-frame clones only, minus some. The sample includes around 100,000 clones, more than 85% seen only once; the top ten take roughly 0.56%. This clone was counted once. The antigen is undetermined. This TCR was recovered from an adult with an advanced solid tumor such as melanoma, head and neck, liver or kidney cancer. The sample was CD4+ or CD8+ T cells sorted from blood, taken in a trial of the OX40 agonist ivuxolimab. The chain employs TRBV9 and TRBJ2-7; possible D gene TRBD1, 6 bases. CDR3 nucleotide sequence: TGTGCCAGCAGCGTAGAGCTAGGGGGTTCCTACGAGCAGTACTTC. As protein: CASSVELGGSYEQYF. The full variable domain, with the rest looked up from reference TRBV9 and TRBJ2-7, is DSGVTQTPKHLITATGQRVTLRCSPRSGDLSVYWYQQSLDQGLQFLIQYYNGEERAKGNILERFSAQQFPDLHSELNLSSLELGDSALYFCASSVELGGSYEQYFGPGTRLTVT.